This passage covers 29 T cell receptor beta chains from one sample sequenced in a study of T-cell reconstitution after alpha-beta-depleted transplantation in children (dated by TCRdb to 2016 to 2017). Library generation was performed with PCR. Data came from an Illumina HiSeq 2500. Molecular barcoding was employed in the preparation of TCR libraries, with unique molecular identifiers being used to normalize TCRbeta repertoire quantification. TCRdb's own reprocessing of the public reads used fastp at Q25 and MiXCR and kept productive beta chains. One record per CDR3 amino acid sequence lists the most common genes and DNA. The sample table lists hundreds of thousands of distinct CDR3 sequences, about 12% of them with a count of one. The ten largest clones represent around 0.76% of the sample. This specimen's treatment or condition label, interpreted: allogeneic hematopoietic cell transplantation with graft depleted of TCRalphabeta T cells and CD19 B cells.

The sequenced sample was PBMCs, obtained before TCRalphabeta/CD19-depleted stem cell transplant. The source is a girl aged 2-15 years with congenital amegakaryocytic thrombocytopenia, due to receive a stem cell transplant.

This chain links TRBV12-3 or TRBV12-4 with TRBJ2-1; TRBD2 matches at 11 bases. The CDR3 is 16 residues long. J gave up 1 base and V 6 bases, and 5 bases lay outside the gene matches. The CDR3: CASSLGLADSYNEQFF. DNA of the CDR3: TGTGCCAGCAGCCTGGGACTAGCGGATTCCTACAATGAGCAGTTCTTC.

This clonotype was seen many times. As DNA, the CDR3 is TGTGCCAGCAGTTTTTCCGGGGCCGGGGAGCTGTTTTTT. Its protein product is CASSFSGAGELFF. This chain uses TRBV12-3 or TRBV12-4 with TRBJ2-2; tentatively, D is TRBD2 (5 bases). V lost 3 bases and J lost 6, with 8 bases in between. The CDR3 has 13 amino acids.

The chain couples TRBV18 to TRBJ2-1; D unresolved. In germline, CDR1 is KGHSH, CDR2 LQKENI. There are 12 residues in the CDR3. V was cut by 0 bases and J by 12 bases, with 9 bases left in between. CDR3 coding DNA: TGTGCCAGCTCACCACCGGATCAGTCGCAGTTCTTC. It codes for CASSPPDQSQFF.

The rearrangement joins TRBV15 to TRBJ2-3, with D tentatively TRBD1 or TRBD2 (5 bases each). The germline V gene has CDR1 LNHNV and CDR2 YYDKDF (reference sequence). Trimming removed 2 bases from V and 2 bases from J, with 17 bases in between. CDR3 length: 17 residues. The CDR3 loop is CATSRSRLEGFTDTQYF. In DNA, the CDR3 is TGTGCCACCAGCAGATCCCGTCTCGAGGGGTTCACAGATACGCAGTATTTT.

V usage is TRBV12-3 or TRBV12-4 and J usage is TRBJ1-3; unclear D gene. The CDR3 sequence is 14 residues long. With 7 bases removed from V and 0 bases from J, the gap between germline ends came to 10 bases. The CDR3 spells CASILWDSGNTIYF. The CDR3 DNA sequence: TGTGCCAGCATCCTGTGGGACTCTGGAAACACCATATATTTT.

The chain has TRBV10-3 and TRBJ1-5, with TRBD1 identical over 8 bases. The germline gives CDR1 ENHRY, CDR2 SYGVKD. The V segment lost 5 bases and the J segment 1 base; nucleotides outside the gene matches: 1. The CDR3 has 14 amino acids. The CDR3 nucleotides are TGTGCCATCAGTCGGACAGGGAGCAATCAGCCCCAGCATTTT. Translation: CAISRTGSNQPQHF.

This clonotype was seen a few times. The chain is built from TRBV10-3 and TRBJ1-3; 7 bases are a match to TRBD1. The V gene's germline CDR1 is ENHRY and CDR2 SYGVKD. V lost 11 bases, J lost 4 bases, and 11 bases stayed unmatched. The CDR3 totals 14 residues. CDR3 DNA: TGTGCCGCGGATAACAGGGGCTCCGGAAACACCATATATTTT. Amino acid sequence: CAADNRGSGNTIYF.

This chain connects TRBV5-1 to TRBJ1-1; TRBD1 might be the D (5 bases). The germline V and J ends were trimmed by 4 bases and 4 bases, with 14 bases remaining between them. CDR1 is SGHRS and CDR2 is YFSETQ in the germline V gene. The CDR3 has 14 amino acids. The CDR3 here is CASSRGGVGTEAFF. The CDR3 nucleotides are TGCGCCAGCAGCCGCGGGGGGGTCGGCACTGAAGCTTTCTTT.

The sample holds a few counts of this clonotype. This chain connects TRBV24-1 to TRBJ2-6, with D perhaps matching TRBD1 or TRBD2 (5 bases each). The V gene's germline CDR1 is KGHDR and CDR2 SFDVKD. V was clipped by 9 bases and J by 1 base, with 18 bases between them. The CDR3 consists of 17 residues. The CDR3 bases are TGTGCCACCGGTCAGGGACCTCCCAGATCTGGGGCCAACGTCCTGACTTTC. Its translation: CATGQGPPRSGANVLTF.

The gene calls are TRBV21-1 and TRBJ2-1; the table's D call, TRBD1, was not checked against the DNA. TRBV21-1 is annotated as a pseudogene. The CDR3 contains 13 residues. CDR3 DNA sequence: TGTGCCAGCAGAACGGACAGGGGTAATGAGCAGTTCTTC. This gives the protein CASRTDRGNEQFF.

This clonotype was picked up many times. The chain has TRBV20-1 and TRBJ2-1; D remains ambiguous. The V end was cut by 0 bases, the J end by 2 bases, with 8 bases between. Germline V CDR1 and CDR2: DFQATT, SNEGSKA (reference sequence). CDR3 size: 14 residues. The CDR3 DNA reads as TGCAGTGCTAGAGATCCGGAGCCCTACAATGAGCAGTTCTTC. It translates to CSARDPEPYNEQFF.

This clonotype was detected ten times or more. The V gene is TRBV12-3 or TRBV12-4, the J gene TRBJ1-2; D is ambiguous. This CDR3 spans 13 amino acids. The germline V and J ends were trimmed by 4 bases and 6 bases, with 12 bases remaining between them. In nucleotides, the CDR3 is TGTGCCAGCAGTTCCCAACAAGGAGATGGCTACACCTTC. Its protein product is CASSSQQGDGYTF.

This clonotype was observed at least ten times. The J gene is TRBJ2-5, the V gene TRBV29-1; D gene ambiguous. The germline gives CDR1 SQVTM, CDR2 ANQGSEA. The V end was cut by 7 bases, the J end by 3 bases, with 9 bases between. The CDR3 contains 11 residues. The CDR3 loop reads CSGLREETQYF. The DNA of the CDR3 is TGCAGCGGGCTACGAGAAGAGACCCAGTACTTC.

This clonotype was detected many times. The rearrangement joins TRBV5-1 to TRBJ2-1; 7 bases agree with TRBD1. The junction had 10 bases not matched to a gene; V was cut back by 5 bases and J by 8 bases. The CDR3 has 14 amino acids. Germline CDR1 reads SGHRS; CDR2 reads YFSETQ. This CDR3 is CASRSVRGPYEQFF. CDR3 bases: TGCGCCAGCAGGTCTGTAAGGGGGCCGTATGAGCAGTTCTTC.

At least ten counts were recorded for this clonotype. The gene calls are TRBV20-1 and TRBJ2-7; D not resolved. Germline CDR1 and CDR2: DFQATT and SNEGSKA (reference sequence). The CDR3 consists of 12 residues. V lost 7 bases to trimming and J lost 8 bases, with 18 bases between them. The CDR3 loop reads CSDLDRPCKQYF. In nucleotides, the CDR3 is TGCAGTGATCTGGATAGGCCCTGCAAGCAGTACTTC.

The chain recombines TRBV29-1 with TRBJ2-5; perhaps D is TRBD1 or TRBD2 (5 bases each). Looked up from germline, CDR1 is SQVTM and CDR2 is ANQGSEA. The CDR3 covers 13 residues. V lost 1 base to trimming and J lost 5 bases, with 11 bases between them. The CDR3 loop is CSVEGGSTETQYF. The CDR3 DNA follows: TGCAGCGTTGAAGGGGGGAGCACGGAGACCCAGTACTTC.

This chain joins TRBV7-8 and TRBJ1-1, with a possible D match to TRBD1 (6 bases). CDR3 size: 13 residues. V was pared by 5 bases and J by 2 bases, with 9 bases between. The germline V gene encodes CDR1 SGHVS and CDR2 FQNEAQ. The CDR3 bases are TGTGCCAGCAGCGTGGACAGAAACACTGAAGCTTTCTTT. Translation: CASSVDRNTEAFF.

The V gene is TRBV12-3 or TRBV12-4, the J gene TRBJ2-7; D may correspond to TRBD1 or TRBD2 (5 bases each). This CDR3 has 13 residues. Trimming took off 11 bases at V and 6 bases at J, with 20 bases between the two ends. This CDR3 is CASSVGGSREQYF. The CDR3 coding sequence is TGTGCCTCCTCCGTTGGGGGATCGCGCGAGCAGTACTTC.

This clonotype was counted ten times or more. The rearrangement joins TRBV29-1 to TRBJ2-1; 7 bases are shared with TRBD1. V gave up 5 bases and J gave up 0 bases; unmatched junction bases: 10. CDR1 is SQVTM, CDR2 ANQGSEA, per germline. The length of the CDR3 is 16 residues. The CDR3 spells CSVTGVAEASYNEQFF. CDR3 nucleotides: TGCAGCGTTACAGGGGTGGCAGAGGCCTCCTACAATGAGCAGTTCTTC.

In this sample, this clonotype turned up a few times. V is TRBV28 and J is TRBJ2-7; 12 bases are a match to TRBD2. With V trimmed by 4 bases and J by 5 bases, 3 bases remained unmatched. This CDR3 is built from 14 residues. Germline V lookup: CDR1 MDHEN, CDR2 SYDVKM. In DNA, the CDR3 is TGTGCCAGCAGTTCCCGACTAGCGGGAGACGAGCAGTACTTC. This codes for CASSSRLAGDEQYF.

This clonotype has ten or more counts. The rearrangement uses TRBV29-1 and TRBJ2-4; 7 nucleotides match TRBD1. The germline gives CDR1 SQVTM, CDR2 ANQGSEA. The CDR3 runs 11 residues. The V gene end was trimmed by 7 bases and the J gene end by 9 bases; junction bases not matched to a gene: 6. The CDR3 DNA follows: TGCAGCGCGGACAGGACAGGCATTCAGTACTTC. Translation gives CSADRTGIQYF.

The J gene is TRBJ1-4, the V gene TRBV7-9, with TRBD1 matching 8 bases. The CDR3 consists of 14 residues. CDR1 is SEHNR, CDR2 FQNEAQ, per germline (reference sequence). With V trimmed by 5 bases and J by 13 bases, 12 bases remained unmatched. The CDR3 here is CASSRTGIGVGLFF. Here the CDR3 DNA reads TGTGCCAGCAGCCGGACAGGGATTGGGGTAGGACTGTTTTTT.

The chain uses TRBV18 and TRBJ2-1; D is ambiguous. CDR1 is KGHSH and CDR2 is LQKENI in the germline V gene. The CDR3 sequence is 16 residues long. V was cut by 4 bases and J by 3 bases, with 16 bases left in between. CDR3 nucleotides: TGTGCCAGCTCACTTTACAGCGACCTTGACTACAATGAGCAGTTCTTC. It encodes CASSLYSDLDYNEQFF.

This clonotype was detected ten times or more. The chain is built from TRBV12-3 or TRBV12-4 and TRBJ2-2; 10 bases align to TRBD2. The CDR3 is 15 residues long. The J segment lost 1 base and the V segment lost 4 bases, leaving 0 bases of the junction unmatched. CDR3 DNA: TGTGCCAGCAGTTGGACTAGCGGGAACACCGGGGAGCTGTTTTTT. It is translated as CASSWTSGNTGELFF.

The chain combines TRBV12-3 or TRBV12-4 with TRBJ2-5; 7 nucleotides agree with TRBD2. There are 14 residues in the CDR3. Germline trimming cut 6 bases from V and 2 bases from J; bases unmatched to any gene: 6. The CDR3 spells CASRPAGVQETQYF. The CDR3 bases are TGTGCCAGCAGGCCCGCGGGAGTTCAAGAGACCCAGTACTTC.

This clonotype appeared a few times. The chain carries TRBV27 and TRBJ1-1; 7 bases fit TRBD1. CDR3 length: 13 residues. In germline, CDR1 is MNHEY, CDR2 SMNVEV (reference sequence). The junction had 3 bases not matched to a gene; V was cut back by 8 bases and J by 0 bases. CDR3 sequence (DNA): TGTGCCAGCGGACAGGCAATGAACACTGAAGCTTTCTTT. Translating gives CASGQAMNTEAFF.

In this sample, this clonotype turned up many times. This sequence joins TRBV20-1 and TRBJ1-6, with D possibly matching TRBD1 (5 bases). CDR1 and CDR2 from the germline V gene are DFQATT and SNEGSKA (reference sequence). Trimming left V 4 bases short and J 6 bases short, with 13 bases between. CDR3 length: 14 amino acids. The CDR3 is CSATGLAGNSPLHF. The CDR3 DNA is TGCAGTGCTACAGGGCTCGCCGGTAATTCACCCCTCCACTTT.

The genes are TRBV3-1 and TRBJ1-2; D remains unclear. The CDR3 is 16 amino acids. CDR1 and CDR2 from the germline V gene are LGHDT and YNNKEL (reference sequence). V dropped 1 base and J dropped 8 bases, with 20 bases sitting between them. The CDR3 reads CASSQGFASGKGGYTF. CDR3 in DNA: TGTGCCAGCAGCCAAGGATTTGCTTCTGGCAAAGGGGGCTACACCTTC.

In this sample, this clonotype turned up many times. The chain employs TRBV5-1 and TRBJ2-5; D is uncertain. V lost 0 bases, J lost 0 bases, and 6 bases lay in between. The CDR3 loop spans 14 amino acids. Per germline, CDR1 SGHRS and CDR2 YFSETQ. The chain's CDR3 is CASSLEQHQETQYF. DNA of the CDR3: TGCGCCAGCAGCTTGGAACAGCACCAAGAGACCCAGTACTTC.